Listed below are T cell receptor beta chains from one sample, sequenced in a study of T-cell reconstitution after alpha-beta-depleted transplantation in children. TCRdb reprocessed the PCR reads with MiXCR, giving one entry per CDR3 protein. Of roughly 180,000 distinct CDR3 sequences detected, about 15% appear once; the ten largest clones hold around 14%. The source material was PBMCs from the stem cell graft donor, sampled from the stem cell graft. The receptors shown here come from a human donor who donated a stem cell graft to a child with acute lymphoblastic leukemia. The CDR3 runs from the conserved cysteine through the conserved F or W. The D gene is left open where the match is weak. Where a row states a size, it is once, few, many or the class of an expanded clone; other rows omit it.

>many|NA|TRBJ2-7|TRBV28
TGTGCCAGCAGTTTATACAGGGCCTACGAGCAGTACTTC
CASSLYRAYEQYF
>NA|TRBD1|TRBJ1-4|TRBV20-1
TGCAGTGCTAGAGATAAGGGACAGGGGAATGAAAAACTGTTTTTT
CSARDKGQGNEKLFF
>few|TRBD1|TRBJ1-2|TRBV5-1
TGCGCCAGCAGCCTGCGACAGGGGTCGTCCGACGGCTACACCTTC
CASSLRQGSSDGYTF
>many|TRBD1|TRBJ2-7|TRBV13
TGTGCCAGCAGCCTAAGGACAGGGAGGAACTACGAGCAGTACTTC
CASSLRTGRNYEQYF
>few|NA|TRBJ1-1|TRBV7-9
TGTGCCAGCAGCTTACAGAGGGTGAACACTGAAGCTTTCTTT
CASSLQRVNTEAFF
>NA|NA|TRBJ1-4|TRBV7-2
TGTGCCAGCAGCTTCCGCAATGAAAAACTGTTTTTT
CASSFRNEKLFF
>NA|TRBD1|TRBJ1-2|TRBV20-1
TGCAGTGCTCTCTTCGGACAGGGAAGCTATGGCTACACCTTC
CSALFGQGSYGYTF
>few|TRBD2|TRBJ2-4|TRBV6-5
TGTGCCAGCAGCTCTCGGGGACTAGCGGGAGTAGGAAACATTCAGTACTTC
CASSSRGLAGVGNIQYF
>many|TRBD1|TRBJ2-1|TRBV6-5
TGTGCCAGCAGGACAGGGGGCAATGAGCAGTTCTTC
CASRTGGNEQFF
>many|NA|TRBJ2-5|TRBV25-1
TGTGCCAGCAGTGAGTCAGACAGGGAGGGAGAGACCCAGTACTTC
CASSESDREGETQYF
>many|NA|TRBJ1-4|TRBV5-1
TGCGCCAGCAGCTTGGACGTCGGAGGGGATAATGAAAAACTGTTTTTT
CASSLDVGGDNEKLFF
>NA|NA|TRBJ1-1|TRBV20-1
TGCAGTGCTAGAGATCCTACAGGGAGCACTGAAGCTTTCTTT
CSARDPTGSTEAFF
>NA|NA|TRBJ2-7|TRBV12-1
TGTGCCAGCAGCTTTGTCCATGCGGGAGGGCCTTGCGAGCAGTACTTC
CASSFVHAGGPCEQYF
>many|NA|TRBJ2-4|TRBV7-9
TGTGCCAGCAGCATAGGTCCCAGAAACATTCAGTACTTC
CASSIGPRNIQYF
>few|TRBD2|TRBJ2-1|TRBV6-5
TGTGCCAGCAGGCCGGGACTAGGAGACGTCTATGAGCAGTTCTTC
CASRPGLGDVYEQFF
>many|TRBD2|TRBJ2-3|TRBV5-1
TGCGCCAGCAGCTTGGTAGGCGGGAGGGGCACAGATACGCAGTATTTT
CASSLVGGRGTDTQYF
>many|NA|TRBJ1-5|TRBV12-3/TRBV12-4
TGTGCCAGCAGTTTTGGGGGAGGTCAGCCCCAGCATTTT
CASSFGGGQPQHF
>many|TRBD2|TRBJ2-1|TRBV29-1
TGCAGCGTTGAACGGCTAGCGGGAACCAATGAGCAGTTCTTC
CSVERLAGTNEQFF
>few|NA|TRBJ2-5|TRBV5-1
TGCGCCAGCAGCTTGGAGGGGGGTGAAGAGACCCAGTACTTC
CASSLEGGEETQYF
>many|TRBD2|TRBJ2-1|TRBV5-4
TGTGCCACCCATAGCGGGAGGCTCTACAATGAGCAGTTCTTC
CATHSGRLYNEQFF
>NA|NA|TRBJ2-1|TRBV11-3
TGTGCCAGCAGCTTACGTAGTAGCGGCAACAATGAGCAGTTCTTC
CASSLRSSGNNEQFF
>many|TRBD1|TRBJ1-2|TRBV12-3/TRBV12-4
TGTGCCAGTACAGAAGCCCGGTGGAGGGACAGACGGGACTATGGCTACACCTTC
CASTEARWRDRRDYGYTF
>many|TRBD2|TRBJ2-7|TRBV6-1
TGTGCCAGCAGTGTCTCCATGGCGGGAGTCAACGAGCAGTACTTC
CASSVSMAGVNEQYF
>NA|NA|TRBJ2-1|TRBV3-1
TGTGCCAGCAGCCAAGAAGGCCGACACCACAATGAGCAGTTCTTC
CASSQEGRHHNEQFF
>NA|NA|TRBJ2-5|TRBV11-3
TGTGCCAGCGCCCCTATTCAGGGGTTAAGAGAGACCCAGTACTTC
CASAPIQGLRETQYF
>many|NA|TRBJ1-4|TRBV5-5
TGTGCCAGCAGCTCATATGGGGGCATGTCTAATGAAAAACTGTTTTTT
CASSSYGGMSNEKLFF
>many|TRBD1|TRBJ1-1|TRBV5-4
TGTGCCAGCAGCTCGGGACAGGGGTACACTGAAGCTTTCTTT
CASSSGQGYTEAFF